A selection of T cell receptor beta chains follows, all from one sample in a study of T cell responses to AZD1222 COVID-19 vaccine. The method was immunoSEQ multiplex PCR; TCRdb's version includes in-frame clones alone and lacks a portion of them. Among tens of thousands of clones, approximately 89% were seen once, and the ten largest hold over 4%. Sequences were derived from peripheral blood, sampled 28 days after the second AZD1222 dose. These receptor sequences come from an adult who received the AZD1222 COVID-19 vaccine. Both conserved end residues are part of each CDR3. D genes are given only for firm matches. Where a row states a size, it is once, few, many or the class of an expanded clone; other rows omit it.

J: TRBJ2-3
V: TRBV5-4
D: NA
length: 15
size: once
DNA: TGTGCCAGCAGCCATTGGGGGGGGGCCGGTGATACGCAGTATTTT
CDR3: CASSHWGGAGDTQYF

J: TRBJ2-1
V: TRBV6-5
D: TRBD1
length: 12
size: once
DNA: TGTGCCAGCAGTAGGGGGCTCAATGAGCAGTTCTTC
CDR3: CASSRGLNEQFF

J: TRBJ2-1
V: TRBV27
D: NA
length: 15
size: NA
DNA: TGTGCCAGCAGTAATGAGTGGGGGGCCCCAAATGAGCAGTTCTTC
CDR3: CASSNEWGAPNEQFF

J: TRBJ1-5
V: TRBV7-2
D: NA
length: 14
size: NA
DNA: TGTGCCAGCAGCTTAGTGGGGTACAATCAGCCCCAGCATTTT
CDR3: CASSLVGYNQPQHF

J: TRBJ2-2
V: TRBV11-3
D: NA
length: 14
size: NA
DNA: TGTGCCAGCAGCGGTGGGCCAAACACCGGGGAGCTGTTTTTT
CDR3: CASSGGPNTGELFF

J: TRBJ2-7
V: TRBV19
D: TRBD1
length: 17
size: NA
DNA: TGTGCCAGTAGTAGCAGCGGACAGGGGATTAGCTCCTACGAGCAGTACTTC
CDR3: CASSSSGQGISSYEQYF

J: TRBJ2-3
V: TRBV13
D: TRBD1
length: 15
size: NA
DNA: TGTGCCAGCAGCTTTCAAGGGGGCGCAACAGATACGCAGTATTTT
CDR3: CASSFQGGATDTQYF

J: TRBJ2-2
V: TRBV29-1
D: NA
length: 15
size: NA
DNA: TGCAGCGTCGCTATTGGTTTACAGTACACCGGGGAGCTGTTTTTT
CDR3: CSVAIGLQYTGELFF

J: TRBJ2-1
V: TRBV7-3
D: TRBD2
length: 20
size: NA
DNA: TGTGCCAGCAGTTTGAAGGGGACTAGCGGGGCACCCCCCTCCTACAATGAGCAGTTCTTC
CDR3: CASSLKGTSGAPPSYNEQFF

J: TRBJ1-2
V: TRBV6-5
D: TRBD1
length: 15
size: NA
DNA: TGTGCCAGCAGTTCCCCGGGACAGGGGTACTATGGCTACACCTTC
CDR3: CASSSPGQGYYGYTF

J: TRBJ1-4
V: TRBV4-1
D: TRBD1
length: 14
size: once
DNA: TGCGCCAGCAGCCATCAGGGGGCTCGGGAAAAACTGTTTTTT
CDR3: CASSHQGAREKLFF

J: TRBJ1-2
V: TRBV7-9
D: NA
length: 14
size: NA
DNA: TGTGCCAGCAGCTTGGAGACAGAGAGGGGGGGCTACACCTTC
CDR3: CASSLETERGGYTF

J: TRBJ2-1
V: TRBV7-3
D: TRBD1
length: 15
size: NA
DNA: TGTGCCAGCAGCAAGGACAGGGTTAGAAGAAATGAGCAGTTCTTC
CDR3: CASSKDRVRRNEQFF

J: TRBJ2-3
V: TRBV9
D: NA
length: 15
size: NA
DNA: TGTGCCAGCAGCCCACCGGTTGAGGGCACAGATACGCAGTATTTT
CDR3: CASSPPVEGTDTQYF

J: TRBJ1-6
V: TRBV9
D: NA
length: 14
size: once
DNA: TGTGCCAGCAGCGTAGGAGTTGAGGGTTCACCCCTCCACTTT
CDR3: CASSVGVEGSPLHF

J: TRBJ1-3
V: TRBV21-1
D: NA
length: 14
size: NA
DNA: TGTGCCAGCAGCACGGCATTCGCACGAAACACCATATATTTT
CDR3: CASSTAFARNTIYF

J: TRBJ2-2
V: TRBV5-1
D: NA
length: 16
size: NA
DNA: TGCGCCAGCAGCACCGACAGAATCGCGAACACCGGGGAGCTGTTTTTT
CDR3: CASSTDRIANTGELFF

J: TRBJ1-2
V: TRBV3-1/TRBV3-2
D: TRBD1
length: 12
size: NA
DNA: TGTGCCAGCAGCCAGCCGGGACAGAGTTTCACCTTC
CDR3: CASSQPGQSFTF

J: TRBJ2-2
V: TRBV24-1
D: NA
length: 13
size: NA
DNA: TGTGCCACCAGCGACGTACACACCGGGGAGCTGTTTTTT
CDR3: CATSDVHTGELFF

J: TRBJ2-5
V: TRBV5-8
D: NA
length: 11
size: NA
DNA: TGTGCCAGCAGGTCGTTCGAGACCCAGTACTTC
CDR3: CASRSFETQYF

J: TRBJ2-5
V: TRBV5-1
D: NA
length: 14
size: NA
DNA: TGCGCCAGCAGCTCGGGACCCCGGGGCGAGACCCAGTACTTC
CDR3: CASSSGPRGETQYF

J: TRBJ1-2
V: TRBV4-1
D: NA
length: 14
size: NA
DNA: TGCGCCAGCAGCCAGGGGTCAACAGGTTATGGCTACACCTTC
CDR3: CASSQGSTGYGYTF

J: TRBJ2-1
V: TRBV7-8
D: TRBD1
length: 15
size: NA
DNA: TGTGCCAGCAGCTTAGTCCAGGGGGCATACAATGAGCAGTTCTTC
CDR3: CASSLVQGAYNEQFF

J: TRBJ2-2
V: TRBV5-5
D: NA
length: 13
size: NA
DNA: TGTGCCAGCAGCCAGGACGGTACCGGGGAGCTGTTTTTT
CDR3: CASSQDGTGELFF

J: TRBJ2-3
V: TRBV7-9
D: NA
length: 17
size: NA
DNA: TGTGCCAGCAGCTCCAATTCCGGGACATTTAGCACAGATACGCAGTATTTT
CDR3: CASSSNSGTFSTDTQYF

J: TRBJ1-6
V: TRBV4-1
D: NA
length: 16
size: NA
DNA: TGCGCCAGCAGCCAAGATCGGCGGAGGGAAGGTTCACCCCTCCACTTT
CDR3: CASSQDRRREGSPLHF

J: TRBJ2-2
V: TRBV18
D: TRBD2
length: 18
size: NA
DNA: TGTGCCAGCTCACCCATCCGGACTAGCGGGGCGAACACCGGGGAGCTGTTTTTT
CDR3: CASSPIRTSGANTGELFF

J: TRBJ2-1
V: TRBV5-6
D: NA
length: 13
size: once
DNA: TGTGCCAGCAGCGGGGGCTCCTACAATGAGCAGTTCTTC
CDR3: CASSGGSYNEQFF

J: TRBJ1-3
V: TRBV6-5
D: TRBD1
length: 14
size: NA
DNA: TGTGCCAGCAGAGGGACAGGCTCTGGAAACACCATATATTTT
CDR3: CASRGTGSGNTIYF

J: TRBJ1-4
V: TRBV2
D: NA
length: 14
size: NA
DNA: TGTGCCAGCAGGCTGACGGCGTCTAATGAAAAACTGTTTTTT
CDR3: CASRLTASNEKLFF

J: TRBJ2-1
V: TRBV18
D: NA
length: 17
size: NA
DNA: TGTGCCAGCTCACCAATGATGGATCGGGGGCCAGGCAATGAGCAGTTCTTC
CDR3: CASSPMMDRGPGNEQFF

J: TRBJ1-2
V: TRBV5-8
D: NA
length: 16
size: NA
DNA: TGTGCCAGCGTTTGGGACACAATAAGAACTAACTATGGCTACACCTTC
CDR3: CASVWDTIRTNYGYTF

J: TRBJ1-2
V: TRBV6-5
D: TRBD1
length: 14
size: NA
DNA: TGTGCCAGCAGGGACAGGGGATCTTACTCTGGCTACACCTTC
CDR3: CASRDRGSYSGYTF

J: TRBJ2-2
V: TRBV6-5
D: NA
length: 12
size: NA
DNA: TGTGCCGCAGTCACAAGCACCGGGGAGCTGTTTTTT
CDR3: CAAVTSTGELFF

J: TRBJ2-3
V: TRBV2
D: NA
length: 15
size: NA
DNA: TGTGCCAGCAGTGAACAGGGGGGGTTCACAGATACGCAGTATTTT
CDR3: CASSEQGGFTDTQYF

J: TRBJ1-1
V: TRBV7-6
D: NA
length: 15
size: NA
DNA: TGTGCCAGCAGCTTAGGCATTGGGGCCGGTACTGAAGCTTTCTTT
CDR3: CASSLGIGAGTEAFF

J: TRBJ1-6
V: TRBV4-1
D: NA
length: 17
size: NA
DNA: TGCGCCAGCAGCCAAGAGGATAGGAGGTTCGGTAATTCACCCCTCCACTTT
CDR3: CASSQEDRRFGNSPLHF

J: TRBJ1-2
V: TRBV7-9
D: TRBD1
length: 17
size: NA
DNA: TGTGCCAGCAGCCCCCGGGACAGGGTGCCATCTAACTATGGCTACACCTTC
CDR3: CASSPRDRVPSNYGYTF

J: TRBJ1-1
V: TRBV6-5
D: NA
length: 13
size: NA
DNA: TGTGCCAGCTGGTCGCCAGGCAACACTGAAGCTTTCTTT
CDR3: CASWSPGNTEAFF